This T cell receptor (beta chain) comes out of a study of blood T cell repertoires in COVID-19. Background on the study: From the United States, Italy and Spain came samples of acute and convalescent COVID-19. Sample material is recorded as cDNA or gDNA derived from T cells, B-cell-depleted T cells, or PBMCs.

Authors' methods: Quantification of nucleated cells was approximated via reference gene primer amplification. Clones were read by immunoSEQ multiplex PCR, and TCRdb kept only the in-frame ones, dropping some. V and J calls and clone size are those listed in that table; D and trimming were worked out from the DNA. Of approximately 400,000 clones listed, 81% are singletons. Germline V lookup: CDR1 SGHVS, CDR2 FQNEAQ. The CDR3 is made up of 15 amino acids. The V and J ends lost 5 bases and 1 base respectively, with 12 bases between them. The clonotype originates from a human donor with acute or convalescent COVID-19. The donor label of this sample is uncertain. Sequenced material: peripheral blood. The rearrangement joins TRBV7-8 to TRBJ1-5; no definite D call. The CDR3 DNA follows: TGTGCCAGCAGCCCTAGCGCGGTGAGCAATCAGCCCCAGCATTTT. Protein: CASSPSAVSNQPQHF. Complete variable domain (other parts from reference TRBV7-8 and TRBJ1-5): GAGVSQSPRYKVAKRGQDVALRCDPISGHVSLFWYQQALGQGPEFLTYFQNEAQLDKSGLPSDRFFAERPEGSVSTLKIQRTQQEDSAVYLCASSPSAVSNQPQHFGDGTRLSIL.